The T cell receptor beta chain under discussion was sequenced for a study of blood T cell repertoires in COVID-19. Study context: PBMCs, B-cell-depleted T cells, or T cells provided the cDNA or gDNA that made up the material.

In the authors' methods: Researchers report that nucleated cell counts were estimated from reference gene primer amplification. The repertoire was sequenced with immunoSEQ multiplex PCR; TCRdb's copy has only in-frame clones and lacks some. V, J and clone size are taken as reported in that table, and D and trimming were inferred from the DNA itself. This table holds roughly 260,000 clones, roughly four fifths found once. The clonotype comes from a woman aged 70 to 79 with acute or convalescent COVID-19. Sequenced: peripheral blood.

DNA for the CDR3: TGTGCCAGTAGTCTGGAAGTGGGGACTATGAATCAGCCCCAGCATTTT. Protein product: CASSLEVGTMNQPQHF. This chain joins TRBV19 and TRBJ1-5; TRBD1 might be the D (5 bases). This CDR3 has 16 amino acids. Per germline, CDR1 LNHDA and CDR2 SQIVND (reference sequence). V lost 5 bases and J lost 4, with 18 bases in between.